This T cell receptor beta chain was retrieved from a study of T cell changes during pregnancy in multiple sclerosis. This CDR3 is built from 13 residues. In germline, CDR1 is SSHAT, CDR2 FNYEAQ (reference sequence). Profiling relied on immunoSEQ multiplex PCR, and the TCRdb table lists in-frame clones only, not all of them. The data hold approximately 29,000 clones, with 89% observed a single time. This clone ranks as medium-sized. The junction differs from germline at one of its ends, possibly a read error. The clonotype comes from a female donor with multiple sclerosis, enrolled in a pregnancy study. Source: CD4+ T cells from peripheral blood mononuclear cells, taken in the second trimester of pregnancy. V is TRBV7-7 and J is TRBJ1-6, with TRBD1 identical over 8 bases. CDR3 DNA sequence: TGTGCTAGCAGCAAAGGGACAGGCGCACCCCTCCACTTT. This sequence encodes CASSKGTGAPLHF.